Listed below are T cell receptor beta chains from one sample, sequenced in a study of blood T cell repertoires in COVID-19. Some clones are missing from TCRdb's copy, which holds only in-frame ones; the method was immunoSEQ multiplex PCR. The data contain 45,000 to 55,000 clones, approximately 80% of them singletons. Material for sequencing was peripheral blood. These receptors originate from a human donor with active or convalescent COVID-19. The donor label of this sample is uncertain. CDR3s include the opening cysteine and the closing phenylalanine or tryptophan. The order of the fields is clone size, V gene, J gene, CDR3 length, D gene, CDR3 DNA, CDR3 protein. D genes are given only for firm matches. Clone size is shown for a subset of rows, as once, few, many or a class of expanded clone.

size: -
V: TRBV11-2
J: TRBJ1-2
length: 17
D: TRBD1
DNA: TGTGCCAGCAGCTCCCTGACAGGGGCAAGAGCTAACTATGGCTACACCTTC
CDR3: CASSSLTGARANYGYTF

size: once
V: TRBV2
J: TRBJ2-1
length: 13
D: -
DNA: TGTGCCAGCAGTGACCTAGCGCGCGGTGAGCAGTTCTTC
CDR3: CASSDLARGEQFF

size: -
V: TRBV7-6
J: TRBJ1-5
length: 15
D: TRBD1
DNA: TGTGCCAGCAGCCTGGGACAGGGGGGGGAACAGCCCCAGCATTTT
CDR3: CASSLGQGGEQPQHF

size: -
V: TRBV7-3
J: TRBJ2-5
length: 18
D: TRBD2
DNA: TGTGCCAGCAGCCCAGCACACCTCGGGACTAGCGTAGGAGAGACCCAGTACTTC
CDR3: CASSPAHLGTSVGETQYF

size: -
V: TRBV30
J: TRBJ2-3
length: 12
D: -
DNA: TGTGCCTGGAGTCCCCACGGAGATACGCAGTATTTT
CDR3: CAWSPHGDTQYF

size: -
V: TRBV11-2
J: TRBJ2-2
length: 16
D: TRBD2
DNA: TGTGCCAGCAGCTCGTCACTAGCGGGAGACACCGGGGAGCTGTTTTTT
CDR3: CASSSSLAGDTGELFF

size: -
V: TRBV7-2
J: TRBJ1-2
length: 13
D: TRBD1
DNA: TGTGCCAGCAGCGCAGGGGGGAACTATGGCTACACCTTC
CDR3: CASSAGGNYGYTF

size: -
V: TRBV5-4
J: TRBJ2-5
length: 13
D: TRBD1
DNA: TGTGCCAGCAGCTGGACAGGCCAAGAGACCCAGTACTTC
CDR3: CASSWTGQETQYF

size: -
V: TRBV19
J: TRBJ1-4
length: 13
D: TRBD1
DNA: TGTGCCAGTAGCGACAGGGTAGACGAAAAACTGTTTTTT
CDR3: CASSDRVDEKLFF

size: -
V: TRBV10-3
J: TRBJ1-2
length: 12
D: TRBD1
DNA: TGTGCCATGGGACAGCACAACTATGGCTACACCTTC
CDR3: CAMGQHNYGYTF

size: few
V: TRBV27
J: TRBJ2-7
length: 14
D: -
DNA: TGTGCCAGCAGTTTACTAGACAGCTCCTACGAGCAGTACTTC
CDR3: CASSLLDSSYEQYF

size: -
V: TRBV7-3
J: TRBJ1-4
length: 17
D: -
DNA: TGTGCCAGCATTCCCCGGGGGGCCCCCGGTACTAATGAAAAACTGTTTTTT
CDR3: CASIPRGAPGTNEKLFF

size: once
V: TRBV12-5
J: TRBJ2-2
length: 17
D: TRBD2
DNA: TGTGCTAGGGGGCCCAGGCGGGAGGGATGGTTTACCGGGGAGCTGTTTTTT
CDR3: CARGPRREGWFTGELFF

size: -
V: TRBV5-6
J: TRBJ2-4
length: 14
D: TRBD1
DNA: TGTGCCAGCAGCGGGGGACAGGGGGCGGACATTCAGTACTTC
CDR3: CASSGGQGADIQYF

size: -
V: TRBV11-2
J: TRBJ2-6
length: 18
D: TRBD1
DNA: TGTGCCAGCAGCTCGCGGACAGGATTTCTCTCTGGGGCCAACGTCCTGACTTTC
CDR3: CASSSRTGFLSGANVLTF

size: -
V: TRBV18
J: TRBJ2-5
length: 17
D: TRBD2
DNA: TGTGCCAGCTCACCCCGACTAGCGGGAGGGATACAAGAGACCCAGTACTTC
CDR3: CASSPRLAGGIQETQYF

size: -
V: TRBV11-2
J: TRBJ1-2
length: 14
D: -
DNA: TGTGCCAGCAGCTTAGCCAGGAATAACTATGGCTACACCTTC
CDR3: CASSLARNNYGYTF

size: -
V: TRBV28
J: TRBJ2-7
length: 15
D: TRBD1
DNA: TGTGCCAGCAGTCCTCACGGGACAGCTTATTACGAGCAGTACTTC
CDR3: CASSPHGTAYYEQYF

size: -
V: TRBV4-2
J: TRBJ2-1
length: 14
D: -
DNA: TGTGCCAGCACCACAGGGAGCTCCTACAATGAGCAGTTCTTC
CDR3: CASTTGSSYNEQFF

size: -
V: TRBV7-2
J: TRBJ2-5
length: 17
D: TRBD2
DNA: TGTGCCAGCAGCCCAGTCGGCCTAGCGGGAGGGCCGCCGACCCAGTACTTC
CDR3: CASSPVGLAGGPPTQYF

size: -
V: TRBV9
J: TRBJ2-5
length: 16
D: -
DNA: TGTGCCAGCAGCAGACCAAGGATCGCGGGCCAAGAGACCCAGTACTTC
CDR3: CASSRPRIAGQETQYF

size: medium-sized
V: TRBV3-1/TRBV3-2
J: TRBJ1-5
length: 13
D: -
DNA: TGTGCCAGCAGCCACAGCGGGAATCAGCCCCAGCATTTT
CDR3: CASSHSGNQPQHF

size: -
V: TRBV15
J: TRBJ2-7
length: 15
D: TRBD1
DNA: TGTGCCACCAGCAGCCCCGGGACAGGGGTTTACGAGCAGTACTTC
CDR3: CATSSPGTGVYEQYF

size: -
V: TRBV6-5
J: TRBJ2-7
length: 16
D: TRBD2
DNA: TGTGCCAGCAGTTTAGGGAAGGCGGGAGGGCCGGGCGAGCAGTACTTC
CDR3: CASSLGKAGGPGEQYF

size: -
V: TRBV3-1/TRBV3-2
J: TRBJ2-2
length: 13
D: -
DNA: TGTGCCAGCAGCCCGAGGGAAACCGGGGAGCTGTTTTTT
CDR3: CASSPRETGELFF

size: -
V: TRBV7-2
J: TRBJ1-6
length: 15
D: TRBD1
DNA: TGTGCCAGCAGCGTGCAGGGGGTTCTTAATTCACCCCTCCACTTT
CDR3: CASSVQGVLNSPLHF

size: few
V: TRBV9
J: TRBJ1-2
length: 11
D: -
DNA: TGTGCCAGCGGAGGGGATTATGGCTACACCTTC
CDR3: CASGGDYGYTF

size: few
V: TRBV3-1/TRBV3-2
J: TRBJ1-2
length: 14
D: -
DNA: TGTGCCAGCAGCCAAGATCGAGTTAACTATGGCTACACCTTC
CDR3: CASSQDRVNYGYTF

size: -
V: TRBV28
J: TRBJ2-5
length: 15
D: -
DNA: TGTGCCAGCAGTGATTGGGGCCAGCGCGGAGAGACCCAGTACTTC
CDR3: CASSDWGQRGETQYF

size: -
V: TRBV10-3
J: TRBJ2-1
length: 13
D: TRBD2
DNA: TGTGCCATCGGCGGGAGAATGGATCATGAGCAGTTCTTC
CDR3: CAIGGRMDHEQFF

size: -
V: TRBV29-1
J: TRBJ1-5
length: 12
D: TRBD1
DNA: TGCAGCGGTATGACAGGGAATCAGCCCCAGCATTTT
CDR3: CSGMTGNQPQHF

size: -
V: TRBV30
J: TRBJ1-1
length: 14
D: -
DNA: TGTGCCTGGAGTAGCGGCAGCCTAAACACTGAAGCTTTCTTT
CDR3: CAWSSGSLNTEAFF

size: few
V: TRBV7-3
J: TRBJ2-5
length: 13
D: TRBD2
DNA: TGTGCCAGCAGCTCCAGCGGGGGTGAGACCCAGTACTTC
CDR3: CASSSSGGETQYF

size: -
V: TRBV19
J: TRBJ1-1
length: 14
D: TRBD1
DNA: TGTGCCAGTAGTATTGGGACAGGGAACACTGAAGCTTTCTTT
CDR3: CASSIGTGNTEAFF